This is a list of T cell receptor beta chains from one sample in a study of T-cell reconstitution after alpha-beta-depleted transplantation in children. TCRdb used MiXCR to reprocess the PCR reads, holding one entry per CDR3 protein. Among around 600,000 distinct CDR3 sequences, approximately 16% were seen once, and the ten largest hold 0.8% to 1.1%. Sequencing used PBMCs from the stem cell graft donor, obtained from the stem cell graft. These receptors were taken from a human donor who donated a stem cell graft to a child with acute myeloid leukemia. Both conserved end residues are part of each CDR3. The order of the fields is J gene, clone size, D gene, V gene, CDR3 protein, CDR3 DNA. A D gene is named only where the DNA matches it firmly. For some rows the clone size is stated as once, few or many, or as a class when expanded; others skip it.

TRBJ2-1 | few | TRBD1 | TRBV9 | CASSGGDSQGRSYNEQFF | TGTGCCAGCAGCGGTGGGGACAGCCAAGGCCGCTCCTACAATGAGCAGTTCTTC
TRBJ2-5 | many | TRBD2 | TRBV20-1 | CSADGGAWETQYF | TGCAGTGCTGACGGGGGGGCTTGGGAGACCCAGTACTTC
TRBJ2-3 | many | TRBD2 | TRBV20-1 | CSAGLAGGTDTQYF | TGCAGTGCGGGACTAGCGGGGGGCACAGATACGCAGTATTTT
TRBJ2-1 | many | . | TRBV7-9 | CASSFGQYNEQFF | TGCGCCAGCAGCTTTGGACAGTACAATGAGCAGTTCTTC
TRBJ1-1 | few | . | TRBV29-1 | CSGRGVEGTEAFF | TGCAGCGGGCGGGGAGTGGAGGGCACTGAAGCTTTCTTT
TRBJ2-1 | many | TRBD1 | TRBV20-1 | CSARDLETGVWDNEQFF | TGCAGTGCTAGAGATCTAGAGACAGGGGTTTGGGACAATGAGCAGTTCTTC
TRBJ2-3 | many | . | TRBV20-1 | CSARRRGQDTQYF | TGCAGTGCTAGGCGGAGGGGGCAGGATACGCAGTATTTT
TRBJ2-5 | . | TRBD1 | TRBV6-5 | CASSSPGQDSQETQYF | TGTGCCAGCAGTTCCCCGGGACAGGACAGCCAAGAGACCCAGTACTTC
TRBJ1-6 | few | TRBD1 | TRBV12-3/TRBV12-4 | CASSSGQGGYSPLHF | TGTGCCAGCAGCTCCGGACAGGGTGGCTATTCACCCCTCCACTTT
TRBJ2-6 | . | . | TRBV6-2/TRBV6-3 | CASGNRISGANVLTF | TGTGCCTCGGGAAACCGGATTTCTGGGGCCAACGTCCTGACTTTC
TRBJ1-2 | . | . | TRBV15 | CATSPSGEGRAYGYTF | TGTGCCACCAGCCCCTCAGGGGAGGGGAGGGCTTATGGCTACACCTTC
TRBJ1-1 | . | TRBD1 | TRBV12-3/TRBV12-4 | CASRLDRGANTEAFF | TGTGCCAGCAGGTTAGACAGGGGGGCGAACACTGAAGCTTTCTTT
TRBJ1-2 | many | TRBD1 | TRBV20-1 | CSARPTGQGEEANYGYTF | TGCAGTGCTAGACCTACGGGACAGGGTGAAGAAGCTAACTATGGCTACACCTTC
TRBJ1-1 | . | . | TRBV20-1 | CSARVLSWDMNTEAFF | TGCAGTGCTAGAGTTTTGTCGTGGGACATGAACACTGAAGCTTTCTTT
TRBJ1-6 | few | . | TRBV7-8 | CASSLSGKGRAPLHF | TGTGCCAGCAGCCTATCGGGAAAAGGGAGAGCACCCCTCCACTTT
TRBJ1-2 | few | TRBD1 | TRBV5-5 | CASSGQGSWGYTF | TGTGCCAGCTCTGGACAGGGGTCGTGGGGCTACACCTTC
TRBJ1-2 | many | . | TRBV18 | CASSQKGSYGYTF | TGTGCCAGCTCACAAAAGGGTTCCTATGGCTACACCTTC
TRBJ2-1 | few | TRBD2 | TRBV3-1 | CASCPGLAGRSSYNEQFF | TGTGCCAGCTGTCCCGGACTAGCGGGGCGTAGCTCCTACAATGAGCAGTTCTTC
TRBJ1-2 | . | . | TRBV7-9 | CVSSLARRGKGGYTF | TGTGTCAGCAGCTTAGCCCGTCGCGGTAAGGGAGGCTACACCTTC
TRBJ1-1 | many | . | TRBV20-1 | CSARDPADPEAFF | TGCAGTGCTAGAGATCCTGCTGACCCTGAAGCTTTCTTT
TRBJ1-2 | many | . | TRBV20-1 | CSARDLRNTYGYTF | TGCAGTGCTAGAGATCTCAGAAACACATATGGCTACACCTTC
TRBJ2-1 | few | TRBD1 | TRBV12-3/TRBV12-4 | CASRMMTGKDNEQFF | TGTGCCAGCAGGATGATGACAGGGAAGGACAATGAGCAGTTCTTC